This T cell receptor (beta chain) is drawn from a study of metastatic and nonmetastatic thyroid tumors. TCRdb reanalyzed the PCR reads with MiXCR. The sample carries about 25,000 clones, about 20% recorded once. There are a few counts of this clone. A read error may account for a junction end that differs from germline. The same CDR3 arises from other DNA sequences in this sample as well. CDR3 length equals 15 residues. Germline V CDR1 and CDR2: SNHLY, FYNNEI. Every patient underwent thyroid surgery untreated. The receptor was isolated from a female donor with papillary thyroid cancer or a benign thyroid nodule (not recorded which). Some clones in this sample may be carry-over from other donors' samples. Sequencing was carried out using adjacent normal tissue. This chain links TRBV2 with TRBJ1-5; a weak D match, TRBD1 (5 bases). The CDR3 protein is CASTAGGYSNQPQHF. The CDR3, as DNA: TGCGCCAGCACGGCCGGGGGTTATAGCAATCAGCCCCAGCATTTT.